This T cell receptor (beta chain) comes out of a study of OX40 agonist ivuxolimab in advanced cancers. Study overall: From roughly 20 to 85 years was the age range, with a mean of approximately 58 years, and roughly 80% were male.

Turning to this clone: The antigen is undetermined.

Study-wide results and limits: Part of the nonresponder group also had normalized T-cell clonal expansion that was low. Among T cells, CD8+ cells averaged more expanded clones than CD4+ cells.

Using immunoSEQ multiplex PCR, the repertoire was profiled, and TCRdb retains in-frame clones only, with some absent. The sample lists 20,000 to 25,000 clones, over 75% seen once, with approximately 17% in the top ten. The CDR3 consists of 12 residues. V was clipped by 3 bases and J by 4 bases, with 5 bases between them. CDR1 is MNHEY and CDR2 is SMNVEV in the germline V gene (reference sequence). The chain is built from TRBV27 and TRBJ2-3, with no clear D. Sequencing was performed on CD4+ or CD8+ T cells sorted from blood, taken in a trial of the OX40 agonist ivuxolimab. The sequence derives from an adult with an advanced solid tumor such as melanoma, head and neck, liver or kidney cancer. CDR3 nucleotides: TGTGCCAGCAGTTTTAGGTCAGATACGCAGTATTTT. Translation gives CASSFRSDTQYF.